This note documents a single TCR beta chain sequence. Its antigen is still unknown. TCRdb keeps only in-frame clones here, not all; method: immunoSEQ multiplex PCR. Counted here are around 13,000 clones, around 80% occurring once; the ten biggest clones make up approximately 4.1%. The data belong to a study of T cell repertoires in ileal Crohn's disease. Study context: The M6 sample came from neoterminal ileum during colonoscopy after surgery. Study outcomes and limitations: Compared with non-smokers, active smokers at surgery showed more clonal expansions.

Time point denoted: neoterminal ileum biopsy at postoperative endoscopy, about 6 months after surgery. Material for sequencing was ileal tissue. This clonotype was obtained from an adult with Crohn's disease.

The CDR3 region is CASSLDASGRTNEQFF. The CDR3 nucleotides are TGTGCCAGCAGTTTAGACGCTAGCGGGAGGACCAATGAGCAGTTCTTC. The chain carries TRBV27 and TRBJ2-1; 11 bases line up with TRBD2. The CDR3 is 16 residues long. CDR1 is MNHEY and CDR2 is SMNVEV in the germline V gene (reference sequence). The ends lost 2 bases at V and 6 bases at J; junction bases unmatched: 6.